This T cell receptor (beta chain) was captured by sequencing in a study of T cell responses to AZD1222 COVID-19 vaccine. Overall study findings and caveats: It was only after the peak T cell response that any repertoires were sampled.

In the case of this clone: The target antigen is unknown.

This table comes from immunoSEQ multiplex PCR, and its TCRdb copy is limited to in-frame clones, with some not included. This table has roughly 190,000 clones, about nine tenths appearing once. J gave up 0 bases and V 4 bases, and 4 bases lay outside the gene matches. Germline V gene lookup returns CDR1 SGDLS and CDR2 YYNGEE. CDR3 length: 14 amino acids. The sample in question was peripheral blood, obtained on day 0 of AZD1222 vaccination. The TCR comes from an adult in good health. The rearrangement uses TRBV9 and TRBJ2-7; 7 nucleotides line up with TRBD2. The CDR3 region is CASSLREGSYEQYF. The CDR3 coding sequence is TGTGCCAGCAGCCTAAGGGAGGGCTCCTACGAGCAGTACTTC.